One and the same sample provided the 8 T cell receptor beta chains below, sequenced in a study of T cell responses to AZD1222 COVID-19 vaccine. Sequenced by immunoSEQ multiplex PCR; TCRdb stores in-frame clones only, minus some. The repertoire holds about 84,000 clones, with more than 80% as singletons. Source: peripheral blood, taken on day 0 of AZD1222 vaccination. Receptor source: an adult in good health.

This rearrangement joins TRBV10-3 to TRBJ2-7, with TRBD2 matching over 8 bases. V gave up 8 bases and J gave up 3 bases; unmatched junction bases: 6. Germline CDR1 ENHRY, CDR2 SYGVKD. CDR3 size: 13 residues. Here the CDR3 reads CAIQAGVSYEQYF. Written as DNA, the CDR3 is TGTGCCATCCAAGCGGGAGTGAGCTACGAGCAGTACTTC.

For this clone: The same CDR3 arises from other DNA sequences in this sample as well. This chain links TRBV19 with TRBJ2-7, with a weak D call TRBD2 (5 bases). Germline V gene data show CDR1 as LNHDA and CDR2 as SQIVND (reference sequence). The CDR3 runs 14 residues. Trimming left V 1 base short and J 0 bases short, with 7 bases between. CDR3 in DNA: TGTGCCAGTAGTATAGGGAGGAGCTCCTACGAGCAGTACTTC. Translation gives CASSIGRSSYEQYF.

This clone was seen once. The genes are TRBV7-9 and TRBJ2-7, with D perhaps being TRBD1 or TRBD2 (7 bases each). This CDR3 spans 18 amino acids. Germline V lookup: CDR1 SEHNR, CDR2 FQNEAQ (reference sequence). V dropped 5 bases and J dropped 4 bases, with 27 bases sitting between them. As DNA, the CDR3 is TGTGCCAGCAGCGCTCGAGGGGGCGGGAGAGCCGAAGTTTACGAGCAGTACTTC. Protein: CASSARGGGRAEVYEQYF.

This clone appeared a few times. The rearrangement uses TRBV7-2 and TRBJ2-5; the D gene is possibly TRBD2 (5 bases). The length of the CDR3 is 15 residues. Germline values: CDR1 SGHTA, CDR2 FQGNSA. V was clipped by 5 bases and J by 5 bases, with 18 bases between them. CDR3 residues: CASSPSKNRGETQYF. CDR3 DNA sequence: TGTGCCAGCAGCCCGTCCAAGAATAGAGGGGAGACCCAGTACTTC.

This rearrangement joins TRBV12-3 or TRBV12-4 to TRBJ2-1; D unresolved. The V gene lost 0 bases and the J gene lost 5 bases, with 5 bases spanning the gap. This CDR3 comprises 13 residues. The CDR3 nucleotides are TGTGCCAGCAGTTTAGCTGTGGACAATGAGCAGTTCTTC. Translation: CASSLAVDNEQFF.

This clone was detected once. The rearrangement links TRBV28 to TRBJ2-2, with TRBD1 matching 11 bases. V gave up 7 bases and J gave up 7 bases; unmatched junction bases: 8. The CDR3 sequence is 15 residues long. Germline CDR1 and CDR2: MDHEN and SYDVKM. Here the CDR3 DNA reads TGTGCCAGCACCTGGACAGGGGGCTTCGGCGGGGAGCTGTTTTTT. Protein product: CASTWTGGFGGELFF.

This chain uses TRBV6-2 or TRBV6-3 with TRBJ2-3; D unclear. This CDR3 region has 15 residues. The V and J ends lost 2 bases and 4 bases respectively, with 13 bases between them. Per germline, CDR1 MNHEY and CDR2 SVGEGT. CDR3 sequence: CASSYISAFSDTQYF. The DNA for the CDR3 is TGTGCCAGCAGTTACATCTCGGCTTTCTCAGATACGCAGTATTTT.

The V and J genes are TRBV7-9 and TRBJ1-1, with no clear D. The CDR3 consists of 11 residues. Germline CDR1 is SEHNR and CDR2 is FQNEAQ (reference sequence). V lost 5 bases, J lost 2 bases, and 3 bases lay in between. The CDR3 reads CASSQNTEAFF. The CDR3 DNA is TGTGCCAGCAGCCAAAACACTGAAGCTTTCTTT.